Listed below are T cell receptor beta chains from one sample, sequenced in a study of blood T cell repertoires in COVID-19. Profiling relied on immunoSEQ multiplex PCR, and the TCRdb table lists in-frame clones only, not all of them. The sample lists about 330,000 clones; more than 85% were seen once. Sample: PBMCs or T cells enriched from blood (not recorded which). These receptors came from a woman in her thirties who had recovered from COVID-19. Both conserved end residues are part of each CDR3. The D gene is left open where the match is weak. Clone size is not always given. Where it is, it says once, few, many or a class for expanded clones.

D gene,V gene,CDR3 length,clone size,J gene,CDR3 DNA,CDR3 protein
-,TRBV28,13,-,TRBJ2-3,TGTGCCAGCAGCCTGACTAGGACAGATACGCAGTATTTT,CASSLTRTDTQYF
TRBD2,TRBV15,16,-,TRBJ2-3,TGTGCCACCAGCACAGGGACTAGCGGGGCGTCAGATACGCAGTATTTT,CATSTGTSGASDTQYF
-,TRBV7-2,14,-,TRBJ2-5,TGTGCCAGCAGCTTAGGCGGGGCCAAAGAGACCCAGTACTTC,CASSLGGAKETQYF
-,TRBV23-1,14,-,TRBJ2-1,TGCGCCAGCAGTCATCCGCCAGCGTACAATGAGCAGTTCTTC,CASSHPPAYNEQFF
TRBD1,TRBV6-5,13,-,TRBJ1-4,TGTGCCACCACAGGGGCCCTAGTAGAAAAACTGTTTTTT,CATTGALVEKLFF
-,TRBV15,12,-,TRBJ1-4,TGTGCCACCAGAGGGGGAGGGGAAAAACTGTTTTTT,CATRGGGEKLFF
TRBD1,TRBV28,14,-,TRBJ1-2,TGTGCCAGCAGCGGGACAGAACCTAACTATGGCTACACCTTC,CASSGTEPNYGYTF
-,TRBV7-9,16,-,TRBJ1-3,TGTGCCAGCAGCCCTCAAGACAGCTACCTTGGAAACACCATATATTTT,CASSPQDSYLGNTIYF
TRBD2,TRBV4-3,17,-,TRBJ2-1,TGCGCCAGCAGCCAAGTACTAGCGGGGAGGGACGGGGATGAGCAGTTCTTC,CASSQVLAGRDGDEQFF
TRBD2,TRBV3-1/TRBV3-2,17,once,TRBJ2-1,TGTGCCAGCAGCCCGAGCCTCTCAGCGGGGTCGTTTCATGAGCAGTTCTTC,CASSPSLSAGSFHEQFF
TRBD2,TRBV6-5,15,once,TRBJ2-7,TGTGCCAGCAGTTCACCTCGGGGGGTTTCCTACGAGCAGTACTTC,CASSSPRGVSYEQYF
TRBD2,TRBV15,16,-,TRBJ2-1,TGTGCCACCAGCAGAGATACGGGACTAACCTACAATGAGCAGTTCTTC,CATSRDTGLTYNEQFF
TRBD2,TRBV5-4,16,-,TRBJ2-1,TGTGCCAGCAGCTTGGCCGGCGGGAGCTCCTACAATGAGCAGTTCTTC,CASSLAGGSSYNEQFF
-,TRBV2,14,-,TRBJ1-2,TGTGCCAGCAGTGAATGGCAGGGCTCCTATGGCTACACCTTC,CASSEWQGSYGYTF
-,TRBV21-1,15,-,TRBJ2-7,TGTGCCAGCAGCAGAGACAGACTAGATTCCTGCGAGCAGTACTTC,CASSRDRLDSCEQYF
TRBD1,TRBV6-2/TRBV6-3,14,once,TRBJ2-7,TGTGCCAGCAGTCCCTGGACAGGGGGCTACGAGCAGTACTTC,CASSPWTGGYEQYF
-,TRBV28,13,-,TRBJ2-7,TGTGCCAGCACCCACAGGAACTCCTACGAGCAGTACTTC,CASTHRNSYEQYF
TRBD1,TRBV6-5,13,-,TRBJ1-2,TGTGGATTATCCGGGACAGGGGGCGAGGGCTACACCTTC,CGLSGTGGEGYTF
TRBD1,TRBV19,14,-,TRBJ1-1,TGTGCCAGTAGCGAAGCAGGGGGGAACACTGAAGCTTTCTTT,CASSEAGGNTEAFF
-,TRBV7-3,14,-,TRBJ2-1,TGTGCCAGCAGCTCAAGCGGATGGAATGCTGAGCAGTTCTTC,CASSSSGWNAEQFF
-,TRBV28,15,once,TRBJ2-6,TGTGCCAGCAGGACACAGGGTGGGGTGGCCAACGTCCTGACTTTC,CASRTQGGVANVLTF
-,TRBV19,18,-,TRBJ1-5,TGTGCCAGTAGAAATAGAGCATCCGGGATCCTGAGCAATCAGCCCCAGCATTTT,CASRNRASGILSNQPQHF